Listed below are T cell receptor beta chains from one sample, sequenced in a study of molecular identifiers for immune sequencing clone quantification. Each CDR3 protein gets one entry after TCRdb re-called the PCR reads with MiXCR. This table holds thousands of distinct CDR3 sequences, 13% to 15% found once. Source material: naive CD8+ T cells from blood, with Jurkat cell RNA spiked in. The receptors originated from a human donor in good health. Some libraries in this study had Jurkat cell RNA spiked in. Each CDR3 is given with its conserved first and last residue. A D gene is named only where the DNA matches it firmly. The listing skips clone size in some rows; elsewhere it reads once, few, many or a size class.

V,length,D,size,J,DNA,CDR3
TRBV7-9,18,NA,many,TRBJ1-5,TGTGCCAGCAGCACTAGTGCAGGGCCTACGGGTTATTATCAGCCCCAGCATTTT,CASSTSAGPTGYYQPQHF
TRBV12-3/TRBV12-4,13,NA,many,TRBJ2-4,TGTGCCAGCAGCCTGTTGGGAGGGGGCATTCAGTACTTC,CASSLLGGGIQYF
TRBV19,15,NA,NA,TRBJ1-2,TGTGCCAGTAGTGACCAGGGGACCTCATACTATGGCTACACCTTC,CASSDQGTSYYGYTF
TRBV6-2/TRBV6-3,16,NA,NA,TRBJ1-2,TGTGCCAGCAGTTACTCCTTCTTGGGCAGTAACTATGGCTACACCTTC,CASSYSFLGSNYGYTF
TRBV30,13,TRBD1,many,TRBJ1-2,TGTGCCTGGACCCCGACAGGGAACTATGGCTACACCTTC,CAWTPTGNYGYTF
TRBV4-3,14,TRBD1,medium-sized,TRBJ1-2,TGCGCCAGCAGCCAAGTACAGGGGGGGTATGGCTACACCTTC,CASSQVQGGYGYTF
TRBV13,14,NA,NA,TRBJ1-3,TGTGCCAGCAGTAACGGGGTCTCTGGAAACACCATATATTTT,CASSNGVSGNTIYF
TRBV27,13,NA,once,TRBJ1-1,TGTGCCAGCAGTTCACAGGGAGATGGTGAAGCTTTCTTT,CASSSQGDGEAFF
TRBV30,14,NA,medium-sized,TRBJ2-3,TGTGCCTGTAGCCCGAGCTCAGGGACAGATACGCAGTATTTT,CACSPSSGTDTQYF
TRBV19,13,NA,many,TRBJ1-5,TGTGCCAGTAGTATTACTGGTAGAGAGCCCCAGCATTTT,CASSITGREPQHF
TRBV2,15,NA,medium-sized,TRBJ2-3,TGTGCCAGCAGTGAGGGGGGGGCTAGCACAGATACGCAGTATTTT,CASSEGGASTDTQYF
TRBV12-3/TRBV12-4,12,NA,medium-sized,TRBJ2-3,TGTGCCAGCAGTTTGAGGGCAGATACGCAGTATTTT,CASSLRADTQYF
TRBV14,16,NA,few,TRBJ2-5,TGTGCCAGCAGCCAAGAGGTCTTCGGCGGAGCGGAGACCCAGTACTTC,CASSQEVFGGAETQYF
TRBV4-1,14,NA,many,TRBJ2-5,TGCGCCAGCAGCGGAAACCGGGGGCAAGAGACCCAGTACTTC,CASSGNRGQETQYF
TRBV11-2,15,NA,medium-sized,TRBJ2-4,TGTGCCAGCAGCTCCGACACCTTAGCCAAAAACATTCAGTACTTC,CASSSDTLAKNIQYF
TRBV7-9,14,NA,many,TRBJ2-7,TGTGCCAGCAGCTCAGTGGGTACGACGTTAGGGCAGTACTTC,CASSSVGTTLGQYF
TRBV7-3,15,TRBD2,many,TRBJ2-1,TGTGCCAGCAGCGCGGGACTAGTTTTTTCGGATGAGCAGTTCTTC,CASSAGLVFSDEQFF
TRBV6-6,15,TRBD1,medium-sized,TRBJ2-2,TGTGCCAGCAGTAGAGTTGACAGGGGTACCGGGGAGCTGTTTTTT,CASSRVDRGTGELFF
TRBV29-1,13,NA,medium-sized,TRBJ1-5,TGCAGCGCCCTTCAAGTGAGCAATCAGCCCCAGCATTTT,CSALQVSNQPQHF
TRBV29-1,16,TRBD2,many,TRBJ2-1,TGCAGCGTTGAAGCGAGGGTTGGACTAGTCATAGATGAGCAGTTCTTC,CSVEARVGLVIDEQFF
TRBV30,13,NA,many,TRBJ2-5,TGTGCCTTGGAACAGGGAACCCGAGCGACCCAGTACTTC,CALEQGTRATQYF
TRBV12-3/TRBV12-4,14,TRBD1,many,TRBJ2-7,TGTACCAGCAGCCTCCGGGACAGGGATGAGGAACAGTACTTC,CTSSLRDRDEEQYF
TRBV28,15,TRBD1,many,TRBJ2-7,TGTGCCAGCAGCCTCGGGACAGCATCACGGGACGAGCAGTACTTC,CASSLGTASRDEQYF
TRBV20-1,14,NA,medium-sized,TRBJ1-2,TGCAGTGCTAGAGAACCCCACAGCGTATATGGCTACACCTTC,CSAREPHSVYGYTF
TRBV4-1,14,NA,many,TRBJ2-7,TGCGCCAGCAGCCAAGATAAGCGGGCCTACGAGCAGTACTTC,CASSQDKRAYEQYF
TRBV5-4,12,TRBD1,many,TRBJ2-7,TGTGCCAGCAGCTTGGCTCTGGGACAGCCCGACTTC,CASSLALGQPDF
TRBV24-1,14,NA,medium-sized,TRBJ2-7,TGTGCCACCAGTGATTCCGGGTTTGGCTACGAGCAGTACTTC,CATSDSGFGYEQYF
TRBV5-4,15,NA,medium-sized,TRBJ2-5,TGTGCCAGCAGCTTGTTGGGGGGGCGGCAAGAGACCCAGTACTTC,CASSLLGGRQETQYF
TRBV29-1,16,TRBD2,medium-sized,TRBJ2-1,TGCAGCGTTGAAGATCACGGCGGGAGTTTCTACAATGAGCAGTTCTTC,CSVEDHGGSFYNEQFF
TRBV2,16,NA,many,TRBJ2-3,TGTGCCAGCATTTTGTCCAGCGGTATATACACAGATACGCAGTATTTT,CASILSSGIYTDTQYF
TRBV12-3/TRBV12-4,13,NA,NA,TRBJ2-4,TGTGCCAGCGGCCTGTTGGGAGGGGGCACTCAGTACTTC,CASGLLGGGTQYF
TRBV20-1,13,NA,medium-sized,TRBJ2-7,TGCAGTGCTAGTGACGTTTCGTCCTACGAGCAGTACTTC,CSASDVSSYEQYF
TRBV27,16,NA,many,TRBJ2-7,TGTGCCAGCAGTTTATCGATGGCAGGGGGGGCCTACGAGCAGTACTTC,CASSLSMAGGAYEQYF
TRBV23-1,16,NA,NA,TRBJ2-4,TGCGCCAGCAGTCGGGGACCGACGCTAGCCCAAACCATTCAGTACTTC,CASSRGPTLAQTIQYF
TRBV29-1,14,NA,medium-sized,TRBJ2-5,TGCAGCGTGGAAGACAGTTGGGCGTGGGAGACCCAGTACTTC,CSVEDSWAWETQYF
TRBV27,19,NA,many,TRBJ1-5,TGTGCCAGCAGTCCACAACAGGGACACATTAACATCATCAATCAGCCCCAGCATTTT,CASSPQQGHINIINQPQHF
TRBV6-5,16,NA,few,TRBJ2-6,TGTGCCAGCAGTTACTCGGCAGACTCAGGGGCCAACGTCCTGACTTTC,CASSYSADSGANVLTF
TRBV11-2,14,NA,NA,TRBJ2-5,TGCGCCAGCGGCCGGGACATTTACCAAGAGACCCAGTGCTTC,CASGRDIYQETQCF
TRBV7-2,15,TRBD1,many,TRBJ2-7,TGTGCCAGCAGCATACAGGGGTCTAGCTCCTACGAGCAGTACTTC,CASSIQGSSSYEQYF
TRBV7-8,16,NA,medium-sized,TRBJ2-2,TGTGCCAGCAGCTTAGCCTCCAAAGGGGCGACCGGGGAGCTGTTTTTT,CASSLASKGATGELFF
TRBV4-1,14,NA,many,TRBJ2-3,TGCGCCAGCAGCCAATTTTCAGGGACAGATACGCAGTATTTT,CASSQFSGTDTQYF
TRBV4-1,17,NA,many,TRBJ1-1,TGCGCCAGCAGCCAAGAAATCCTAGACAGGCAGAACACTGAAGCTTTCTTT,CASSQEILDRQNTEAFF
TRBV19,15,TRBD1,many,TRBJ2-7,TGTGCCAGTAGTCCTGGGACAGAGGTTTATACTGAGCAGTACTTC,CASSPGTEVYTEQYF
TRBV4-3,15,NA,NA,TRBJ1-5,TGCGCCAGCAGCCAAGATATTTCGAATGGCCAGCCCCAGCATTTT,CASSQDISNGQPQHF
TRBV6-2/TRBV6-3,18,TRBD2,many,TRBJ2-1,TGTGCCAGCAGTTACTCGAATCGGTCTAGCGGGGTCTACAATGAGCAGTTCTTC,CASSYSNRSSGVYNEQFF
TRBV7-9,15,TRBD1,medium-sized,TRBJ1-4,TGTGCCAGCAGCCATTTGTCAGGGGGCAATGAAGAACTGTTTTTT,CASSHLSGGNEELFF
TRBV28,15,NA,many,TRBJ2-1,TGTGCCAGCATTGAGACCTCCTCCCTATTAAATGAGCAGTTCTTC,CASIETSSLLNEQFF
TRBV28,15,NA,medium-sized,TRBJ2-2,TGTGCCAGCAGTTTTCGGGGGCGCGGGGCCGGGGAGCTGTTTTTT,CASSFRGRGAGELFF
TRBV29-1,16,TRBD1,many,TRBJ2-1,TGCAGCGTTGAAACAGGGGCGAAGGACACCTACAATGAGCAGTTCTTC,CSVETGAKDTYNEQFF
TRBV6-5,13,NA,medium-sized,TRBJ2-7,TGTGCCAGCAGTTACGGGGGGTCGGACGAGCAGTACTTC,CASSYGGSDEQYF
TRBV11-2,15,NA,medium-sized,TRBJ2-4,TGTGCCAGCAGCCGCGACAAGATAGCCAAAAACATTCAGTACTTC,CASSRDKIAKNIQYF
TRBV4-2,11,NA,medium-sized,TRBJ2-7,TGTGCCAGCAGCTTCGGAAACGAGCAGTACTTC,CASSFGNEQYF